Given below is one T cell receptor (beta chain) in context. Its antigen is unknown. Both 60 Vbeta primers and 13 Jbeta primers went into the PCR. Here immunoSEQ multiplex PCR was the method, and the copy in TCRdb shows in-frame clones only, minus some. The repertoire holds roughly 160,000 clones, with 80% to 90% as singletons. This entry belongs to a study of cytomegalovirus exposure and HLA in healthy donors. Study-wide findings and caveats: Several top significant clusters appeared, in a later analysis, to be linked to common viral pathogens. A missense DCLRE1C variant was associated with V- and J-gene trimming of TCR beta chains in a later analysis, and an independent cohort replicated the association. It was in a later analysis that TCR association rates were seen to vary by HLA locus, highest for DRB1 and lowest for HLA-C. Reports indicate that TCR beta sequences accurately predicted the HLA-A and HLA-B alleles of most subjects.

The length of the CDR3 is 17 residues. CDR1 and CDR2 (germline): MDHEN, SYDVKM. J gave up 6 bases and V 6 bases, and 12 bases lay outside the gene matches. The sequenced sample was PBMCs. The chain joins TRBV28 to TRBJ2-3, with 13 bases that match TRBD2. The receptor was isolated from a middle-aged man in good health and CMV-seropositive. The DNA for the CDR3 is TGTGCCAGCAGCCCTTATACTAGCGGGAGGGCCGCCGATACGCAGTATTTT. This encodes CASSPYTSGRAADTQYF.